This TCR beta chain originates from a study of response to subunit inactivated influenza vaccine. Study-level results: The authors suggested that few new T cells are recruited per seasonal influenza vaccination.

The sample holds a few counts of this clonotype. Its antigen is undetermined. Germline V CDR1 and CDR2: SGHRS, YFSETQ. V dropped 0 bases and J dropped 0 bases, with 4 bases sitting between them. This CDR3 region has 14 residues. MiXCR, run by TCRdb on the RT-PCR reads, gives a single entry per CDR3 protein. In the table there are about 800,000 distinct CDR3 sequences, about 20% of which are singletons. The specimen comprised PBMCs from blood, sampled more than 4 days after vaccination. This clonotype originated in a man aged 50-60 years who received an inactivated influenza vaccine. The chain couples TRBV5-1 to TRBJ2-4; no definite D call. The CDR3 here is CASSLAEAKNIQYF. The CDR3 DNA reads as TGCGCCAGCAGCTTGGCCGAAGCCAAAAACATTCAGTACTTC. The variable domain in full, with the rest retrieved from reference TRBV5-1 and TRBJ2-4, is KAGVTQTPRYLIKTRGQQVTLSCSPISGHRSVSWYQQTPGQGLQFLFEYFSETQRNKGNFPGRFSGRQFSNSRSEMNVSTLELGDSALYLCASSLAEAKNIQYFGAGTRLSVL.